This T cell receptor (beta chain) stems from a study of blood T cell repertoires in COVID-19. Study as a whole: There were acute and convalescent COVID-19 samples, and they came from the United States, Italy and Spain. T cells, B-cell-depleted T cells, or PBMCs provided the cDNA or gDNA that served as material.

How the authors handled the data: How many nucleated cells were present was estimated from reference gene primer amplification. Sequencing used immunoSEQ multiplex PCR; TCRdb keeps in-frame clones, though not all of them. V, J and clone size were drawn from that table, and D and trimming were deduced from the DNA. Of about 200,000 clones in the sample, around 81% were seen once. By share of the sample, this clone is medium-sized (0.01 to 0.1%). Seattle researchers signed up patients amid active infection and tracked them longitudinally. The germline gives CDR1 ENHRY, CDR2 SYGVKD. With 5 bases clipped from V and 9 bases from J, the junction kept 5 bases outside the gene matches. This CDR3 region has 14 residues.

Sequencing was performed on peripheral blood. The clonotype was recovered from a man in his fifties or sixties with COVID-19, enrolled during active disease. This sequence joins TRBV10-3 and TRBJ1-6, with TRBD1 matching 9 bases. The CDR3 DNA reads as TGTGCCATCAGTCAAACAGGGGGCAGTTCACCCCTCCACTTT. It codes for CAISQTGGSSPLHF.